This paragraph covers one TCR beta chain sequence. Its cognate antigen is unknown. The source of roughly 2.1 micrograms of genomic DNA for TCR beta libraries was cryopreserved PBMCs. The junction had 8 bases not matched to a gene; V was cut back by 4 bases and J by 1 base. The germline gives CDR1 MNHGY, CDR2 SAAAGT. This CDR3 has 16 residues. These data belong to a study of cytotoxic CD8 clonotypes in ibrutinib-treated CLL. The data were produced by immunoSEQ multiplex PCR, yet TCRdb's version contains in-frame clones alone and is incomplete. This sample has about 120,000 clones, with more than 55% found just once. Study-wide points: Public clonotypes occurred uncommonly; on treatment, they contracted or remained stable. Sustained-remission patients were sampled at one set of times and progressing patients at different ones. Patients had baseline clonality above age-matched healthy donors, and this clonality moved with circulating CD8+ T-cell counts.

The sample here was PBMCs, taken after 24 months of ibrutinib treatment. This sequence was found in a human donor with chronic lymphocytic leukemia. The genes are TRBV6-8 and TRBJ2-7; 9 bases are shared with TRBD1. DNA for the CDR3: TGTGCCAGCAGTTCTCGGGACAGGGAAATGTCCTACGAGCAGTACTTC. It is translated as CASSSRDREMSYEQYF.